A selection of T cell receptor beta chains follows, all from one sample in a study of T cell changes during pregnancy in multiple sclerosis. TCRdb's copy holds only in-frame clones and misses some; the assay was immunoSEQ multiplex PCR. This table holds approximately 20,000 clones, roughly 88% found once. The material was CD8+ T cells from peripheral blood mononuclear cells, obtained in the third trimester of pregnancy. All receptors come from a female donor in good health, enrolled as a control in a pregnancy study. Both conserved end residues are part of each CDR3. D genes are given only for firm matches. Clone size, where shown, is once, few, many, or a class for clones that have expanded.

>.|TRBV6-1|.|TRBJ2-1
TGTGCCAGCAGTGGATTGGGCGGGGGCGGAGATGAGCAGTTCTTC
CASSGLGGGGDEQFF
>.|TRBV4-3|.|TRBJ2-1
TGCGCCAGCAGCCACGGCGGCGGGAATGAGCAGTTCTTC
CASSHGGGNEQFF
>once|TRBV15|TRBD2|TRBJ2-7
TGTGCCACCAGCAGGACCTTAGCGGGGGGTACCTACGAGCAGTACTTC
CATSRTLAGGTYEQYF
>.|TRBV4-3|TRBD2|TRBJ2-3
TGCGCCAGCAGCCTTTGGGTAGCAAGCGGGGGAAGAGATACGCAGTATTTT
CASSLWVASGGRDTQYF
>once|TRBV7-9|TRBD1|TRBJ1-1
TGTGCCAGCAGCTTAAGGGACAGGGGGGTTGAAGCTTTCTTT
CASSLRDRGVEAFF
>.|TRBV4-3|.|TRBJ1-2
TGCGCCAGCAGCCAAGATGAGAGTTTAGAGGGCGGAGGGTTTGACTATGGCTACACCTTC
CASSQDESLEGGGFDYGYTF
>.|TRBV7-9|.|TRBJ2-3
TGTGCCAGCAGCTTCTCGTTCACAGATACGCAGTATTTT
CASSFSFTDTQYF
>.|TRBV10-3|.|TRBJ2-5
TGTGCCATCAGTGAGTCGACTGAGTCCGGGGAAGAGACCCAGTACTTC
CAISESTESGEETQYF
>medium-sized|TRBV5-6|.|TRBJ2-5
TGTGCCAGCAGCTTGATTGCAGAAGAGACCCAGTACTTC
CASSLIAEETQYF
>.|TRBV28|.|TRBJ2-3
TGTGCCAGCAGTTTCCCTGGGGCAACGGTGTACCTGAACACAGATACGCAGTATTTT
CASSFPGATVYLNTDTQYF
>.|TRBV5-6|TRBD1|TRBJ1-3
TGTGCCAGCACCCCCGGTGCCCTGACAGGGTCTTACTCCGGAAACACCATATATTTT
CASTPGALTGSYSGNTIYF
>.|TRBV7-2|.|TRBJ2-6
TGTGCCAGCGCGGGACAGCTCGCTGGGGCCAACGTCCTGACTTTC
CASAGQLAGANVLTF
>.|TRBV7-9|.|TRBJ1-1
TGTGCCAGCAGCACCTCCGACAGCGAGGCTTTCTTT
CASSTSDSEAFF
>.|TRBV29-1|TRBD1|TRBJ2-5
TGCAGCGTTGACGGGACAGGGGAGGGTTGGGAGACCCAGTACTTC
CSVDGTGEGWETQYF
>.|TRBV7-6|TRBD1|TRBJ1-2
TGTGCCAGCAGCTCCGGGGACAGATCGAACTATGGCTACACCTTC
CASSSGDRSNYGYTF
>.|TRBV27|.|TRBJ2-2
TGTGCCAGCCTGTCCGGGACTGAGCCCCCTGACACCGGGGAGCTGTTTTTT
CASLSGTEPPDTGELFF
>.|TRBV23-1|.|TRBJ1-1
TGCGCCAGGGGACCCGGGGGCACTGAAGCTTTCTTT
CARGPGGTEAFF
>.|TRBV18|.|TRBJ1-5
TGTGCCAGCTCACCGGTTGTCCAGGGTGGCAATCAGCCCCAGCATTTT
CASSPVVQGGNQPQHF
>.|TRBV29-1|.|TRBJ2-5
TGCAGCGTTGCGTGGCAGGGGATTCAGTCGCCCCAAGAGACCCAGTACTTC
CSVAWQGIQSPQETQYF
>.|TRBV5-6|.|TRBJ1-4
TGTGCCAGCAGCCCTGCGTCTAGCGGCGCCCGGGAACTGTTTTTT
CASSPASSGARELFF
>.|TRBV9|TRBD1|TRBJ2-7
TGTGCCAGCAGCGTAGCCTGGGACAGCTCCTACGAGCAGTACTTC
CASSVAWDSSYEQYF
>.|TRBV27|TRBD2|TRBJ2-1
TGTGCCAGCAGTTTATTCCCGGGACTAGTGAATGAGCAGTTCTTC
CASSLFPGLVNEQFF